This passage covers 21 T cell receptor beta chains from one sample sequenced in a study of blood T cell repertoires in COVID-19. Assay: immunoSEQ multiplex PCR; the TCRdb copy retains only in-frame clones and omits some. The table shows 200,000 to 300,000 clones, with roughly 80% occurring only once. Sequencing was carried out using peripheral blood. The receptor set was obtained from a woman between 55 and 75 years old with active or convalescent COVID-19.

There are a few counts of this clone. This chain's CDR3 is CASSWDRGLYNEQFF. The CDR3 coding sequence is TGCGCCAGCAGCTGGGACAGGGGCCTCTACAATGAGCAGTTCTTC. The chain uses TRBV5-1 and TRBJ2-1; TRBD1 matches at 10 bases. The CDR3 is 15 residues long. V trimming: 3 bases; J trimming: 3 bases; junction bases outside the gene matches: 3. Germline V gene lookup returns CDR1 SGHRS and CDR2 YFSETQ.

This clone was recorded once. The CDR3 region is CASSLGTGTGYEQYF. In nucleotides, the CDR3 is TGCGCCAGCAGCTTGGGGACAGGGACAGGTTACGAGCAGTACTTC. This chain connects TRBV5-1 to TRBJ2-7; TRBD1 agrees at 8 bases. This CDR3 region has 15 residues. Germline V gives CDR1 SGHRS, CDR2 YFSETQ. The V segment lost 0 bases and the J segment 4 bases; nucleotides outside the gene matches: 6. Complete variable domain (other parts from reference TRBV5-1 and TRBJ2-7): KAGVTQTPRYLIKTRGQQVTLSCSPISGHRSVSWYQQTPGQGLQFLFEYFSETQRNKGNFPGRFSGRQFSNSRSEMNVSTLELGDSALYLCASSLGTGTGYEQYFGPGTRLTVT.

This clone was counted only a few times. The chain is built from TRBV7-8 and TRBJ1-5; tentative D call: TRBD1 (5 bases). CDR3 length: 16 residues. Germline values: CDR1 SGHVS, CDR2 FQNEAQ. The germline V and J ends were trimmed by 3 bases and 2 bases, with 14 bases remaining between them. CDR3 in amino acids: CASSFGRASGNQPQHF. The CDR3 DNA sequence: TGTGCCAGCAGCTTTGGCAGGGCGTCGGGCAATCAGCCCCAGCATTTT.

In this sample, this clone turned up a few times. This chain links TRBV2 with TRBJ1-5, with D possibly being TRBD1 (5 bases). Germline CDR1 is SNHLY and CDR2 is FYNNEI. The CDR3 consists of 15 residues. Trimming left V 3 bases short and J 3 bases short, with 12 bases between. The CDR3 reads CASSEFSGSNQPQHF. The DNA of the CDR3 is TGTGCCAGCAGTGAGTTTTCAGGGTCCAATCAGCCCCAGCATTTT.

The rearrangement links TRBV6-5 to TRBJ2-1, with a tentative D call TRBD2 (6 bases). Trimming removed 0 bases at V and 3 bases at J, with 12 bases between. Looked up from germline, CDR1 is MNHEY and CDR2 is SVGAGI. The CDR3 length is 16 residues. The CDR3 DNA follows: TGTGCCAGCAGTTACTCGGGGGACTTATACTACAATGAGCAGTTCTTC. It is translated as CASSYSGDLYYNEQFF.

The chain uses TRBV10-1 and TRBJ2-7, with 7 bases aligning to TRBD1. This CDR3 is 15 amino acids long. With V trimmed by 0 bases and J by 2 bases, 4 bases remained unmatched. Germline CDR1 WNHNN, CDR2 SYGVQD (reference sequence). The CDR3 DNA reads TGCGCCAGCAGTGAGTCCAGGGACAGTACCTACGAGCAGTACTTC. Translating gives CASSESRDSTYEQYF.

This chain uses TRBV6-9 with TRBJ1-4; perhaps TRBD1 as D (5 bases). Trimming removed 7 bases at V and 7 bases at J, with 16 bases between. Germline V CDR1 and CDR2: MNHGY, SVAAGI. The CDR3 totals 14 residues. CDR3 bases: TGTGCCAGCACTCCTGGGGGGAAGGGTGAAAAACTGTTTTTT. Its translation: CASTPGGKGEKLFF.

This chain connects TRBV2 to TRBJ1-2, with TRBD1 identical over 7 bases. J was trimmed by 8 bases and V by 7 bases; bases with no gene match: 13. This CDR3 has 14 amino acids. The germline V gene encodes CDR1 SNHLY and CDR2 FYNNEI. The CDR3 sequence is CASNPLEGAKGYTF. DNA of the CDR3: TGTGCCAGCAACCCCCTTGAGGGGGCTAAAGGCTACACCTTC.

The chain carries TRBV6-6 and TRBJ2-7; D is perhaps TRBD1 (6 bases). CDR3 length: 15 residues. Trimming removed 7 bases from V and 5 bases from J, with 21 bases in between. The germline CDR1 and CDR2 sequences are MNHNY and SVGAGI (reference sequence). Here the CDR3 reads CASKDSRLGVDEQYF. Here the CDR3 DNA reads TGTGCCAGCAAGGACAGCAGGTTGGGGGTCGACGAGCAGTACTTC.

J is TRBJ2-2 and V is TRBV5-4, with TRBD2 matching 8 bases. Germline V gives CDR1 SGHNT, CDR2 YYREEE (reference sequence). V gave up 0 bases and J gave up 4 bases; unmatched junction bases: 5. CDR3 length: 16 residues. CDR3 residues: CASSLGGLAGTGELFF. The DNA for the CDR3 is TGTGCCAGCAGCTTGGGGGGGCTAGCGGGCACCGGGGAGCTGTTTTTT. The variable domain in full, with the rest retrieved from reference TRBV5-4 and TRBJ2-2, is ETGVTQSPTHLIKTRGQQVTLRCSSQSGHNTVSWYQQALGQGPQFIFQYYREEENGRGNFPPRFSGLQFPNYSSELNVNALELDDSALYLCASSLGGLAGTGELFFGEGSRLTVL.

The CDR3 DNA sequence: TGTGCCAGCACTACTTCGGGGGGGCAGCTCTATGGCTACACCTTC. It yields the protein CASTTSGGQLYGYTF. V gene TRBV27 combines with J gene TRBJ1-2; perhaps TRBD1 as D (6 bases). V lost 7 bases, J lost 4 bases, and 19 bases lay in between. The CDR3 contains 15 residues. Germline V lookup: CDR1 MNHEY, CDR2 SMNVEV (reference sequence).

V usage is TRBV18 and J usage is TRBJ1-2, with D unclear. CDR1 and CDR2 from the germline V gene are KGHSH and LQKENI. V was clipped by 2 bases and J by 2 bases, with 9 bases between them. This CDR3 is 14 amino acids long. The CDR3 here is CASSPGSLNYGYTF. The DNA for the CDR3 is TGTGCCAGCTCACCAGGGAGCCTGAACTATGGCTACACCTTC.

CDR3 DNA sequence: TGTGCCAGCAGCCCATCCTATACAGAGCCGAACACTGAAGCTTTCTTT. This translates into CASSPSYTEPNTEAFF. The chain uses TRBV6-6 and TRBJ1-1, with D uncertain. V lost 6 bases to trimming and J lost 1 base, with 18 bases between them. Germline V CDR1 and CDR2: MNHNY, SVGAGI (reference sequence). This CDR3 region has 16 residues.

The chain employs TRBV4-1 and TRBJ1-5, with D perhaps matching TRBD1 (6 bases). The CDR3 length is 15 residues. Germline V CDR1 and CDR2: MGHRA, YSYEKL. V dropped 4 bases and J dropped 7 bases, with 17 bases sitting between them. This CDR3 reads CASSRETGRRQPQHF. The CDR3, as DNA: TGCGCCAGCAGCCGAGAAACAGGGAGAAGGCAGCCCCAGCATTTT.

Regarding this clone: The junction shows a germline mismatch at one end, possibly a read error. V usage is TRBV5-8 and J usage is TRBJ1-6, with D hard to call. The CDR3 has 15 residues. Germline CDR1 reads SGHTS; CDR2 reads YDEGEE. The CDR3 sequence: CASCFGRLQNSPLHF. CDR3 DNA sequence: TGTGCCAGCTGCTTCGGCAGGTTACAGAATTCACCCCTCCACTTT. The whole variable domain, filled in from reference TRBV5-8 and TRBJ1-6, reads EAGVTQSPTHLIKTRGQQATLRCSPISGHTSVYWYQQALGLGLQFLLWYDEGEERNRGNFPPRFSGRQFPNYSSELNVNALELEDSALYLCASCFGRLQNSPLHFGNGTRLTVT.

This chain links TRBV4-3 with TRBJ2-2; TRBD2 aligns across 13 bases. In germline, CDR1 is LGHNA, CDR2 YSLEER. The V gene end was trimmed by 3 bases and the J gene end by 8 bases; junction bases not matched to a gene: 9. This CDR3 comprises 17 residues. CDR3 nucleotides: TGCGCCAGCAGCCAGGCCACTAGCGGGGGGGCCACAGGGGAGCTGTTTTTT. It translates to CASSQATSGGATGELFF.

The chain carries TRBV4-3 and TRBJ2-2; the D is unclear. The CDR3 has 16 amino acids. V dropped 1 base and J dropped 1 base, with 10 bases sitting between them. The germline CDR1 and CDR2 sequences are LGHNA and YSLEER. CDR3: CASSQGSVLNTGELFF. CDR3 sequence (DNA): TGCGCCAGCAGCCAAGGGAGTGTTCTGAACACCGGGGAGCTGTTTTTT.

The CDR3: CASRLGIQVPGNTIYF. In nucleotides, the CDR3 is TGTGCAAGTCGCTTAGGGATACAGGTCCCTGGAAACACCATATATTTT. This chain connects TRBV12-2 to TRBJ1-3; the D call of TRBD1 is as the table states it, not checked on the DNA. TRBV12-2 is given as a pseudogene. The CDR3 is made up of 16 amino acids.

The chain has TRBV15 and TRBJ1-4; D unclear. V lost 1 base and J 7 bases, leaving 13 bases between the germline ends. Germline lookup yields CDR1 LNHNV and CDR2 YYDKDF (reference sequence). The CDR3 consists of 15 residues. CDR3 bases: TGTGCCACCAGCAGAGTTGGCGAGGCGGGTGAAAAACTGTTTTTT. This translates into CATSRVGEAGEKLFF.

The chain has TRBV6-5 and TRBJ1-2, with D maybe TRBD1 (6 bases). Trimming shortened V by 2 bases and J by 6 bases, and 13 bases separated the two germline ends. The CDR3 spans 14 residues. Germline CDR1 and CDR2: MNHEY and SVGAGI. The CDR3 bases are TGTGCCAGCAGTTACCTACAGGGTTTACATGGCTACACCTTC. Translation gives CASSYLQGLHGYTF.

This clone was counted a few times. The chain employs TRBV12-3 or TRBV12-4 and TRBJ2-7, with D possibly TRBD2 on 5 matching bases. The CDR3 has 11 amino acids. V dropped 6 bases and J dropped 3 bases, with 6 bases sitting between them. The CDR3 region has the DNA TGTGCCAGCAGCCGGGACTACGAGCAGTACTTC. Translated: CASSRDYEQYF.